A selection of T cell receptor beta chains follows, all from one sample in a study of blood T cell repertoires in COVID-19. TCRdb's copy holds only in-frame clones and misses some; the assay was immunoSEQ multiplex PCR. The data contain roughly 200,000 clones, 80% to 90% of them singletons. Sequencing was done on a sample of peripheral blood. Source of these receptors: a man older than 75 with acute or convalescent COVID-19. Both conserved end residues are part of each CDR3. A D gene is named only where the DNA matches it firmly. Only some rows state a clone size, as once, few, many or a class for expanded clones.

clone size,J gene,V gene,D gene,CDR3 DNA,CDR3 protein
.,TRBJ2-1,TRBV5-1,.,TGCGCCAGCAGCTTGGGGTTCAGGGTAAATGAGCAGTTCTTC,CASSLGFRVNEQFF
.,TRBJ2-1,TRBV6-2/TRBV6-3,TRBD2,TGTGCCAGCAGACCTAATATAGCGGGCACCAATGAGCAGTTCTTC,CASRPNIAGTNEQFF
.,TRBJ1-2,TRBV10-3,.,TGTGCCATCAGTGAGTATCTTCCGGGACATTCGCGTGGCTACACCTTC,CAISEYLPGHSRGYTF
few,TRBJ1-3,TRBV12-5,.,TGTGCTAGTGGGAGTGGTTCTGGAAACACCATATATTTT,CASGSGSGNTIYF
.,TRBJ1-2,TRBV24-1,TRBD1,TGTGCCACCGAGGGACAGGATGACTATGGCTACACCTTC,CATEGQDDYGYTF
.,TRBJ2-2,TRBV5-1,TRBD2,TGCGCCAGCAGCCCGTCCGGGACTACGTCCGGGGAGCTGTTTTTT,CASSPSGTTSGELFF
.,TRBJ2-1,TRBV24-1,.,TGTGCCACCAGTGGGCTAGCCGGCAGCGGCTCCTACAATGAGCAGTTCTTC,CATSGLAGSGSYNEQFF
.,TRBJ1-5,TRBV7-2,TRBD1,TGTGCCAGCAGCTTAGGGACAGGGGGGGATCAGCCCCAGCATTTT,CASSLGTGGDQPQHF
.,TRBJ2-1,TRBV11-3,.,TGTGCCAGCAGCCTGGGGAGCCAGCAGTTCTTC,CASSLGSQQFF
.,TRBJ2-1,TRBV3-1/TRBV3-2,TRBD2,TGTGCCAGCAGCCAAGGTCGCCAGCGGGAGGGCCTTTACAATGAGCAGTTCTTC,CASSQGRQREGLYNEQFF
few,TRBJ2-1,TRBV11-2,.,TGTGCCAGCAGCCTGCAGACCCCCGGGACTTCCTACGATGAGCAGTTCTTC,CASSLQTPGTSYDEQFF
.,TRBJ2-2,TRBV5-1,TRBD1,TGCGCCAGCAGCTCGACAGGGCAGACCGGGGAGCTGTTTTTT,CASSSTGQTGELFF
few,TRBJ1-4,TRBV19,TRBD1,TGTGCCAGTGAAGGACAGGGCCATAATGAAAAACTGTTTTTT,CASEGQGHNEKLFF
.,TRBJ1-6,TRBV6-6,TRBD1,TGTGCCAGCAGGAGACAGGGGGATTCACCCCTCCACTTT,CASRRQGDSPLHF
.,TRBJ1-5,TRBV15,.,TGTGCCACCAGCAGAGTAGCGGATCAGCCCCAGCATTTT,CATSRVADQPQHF